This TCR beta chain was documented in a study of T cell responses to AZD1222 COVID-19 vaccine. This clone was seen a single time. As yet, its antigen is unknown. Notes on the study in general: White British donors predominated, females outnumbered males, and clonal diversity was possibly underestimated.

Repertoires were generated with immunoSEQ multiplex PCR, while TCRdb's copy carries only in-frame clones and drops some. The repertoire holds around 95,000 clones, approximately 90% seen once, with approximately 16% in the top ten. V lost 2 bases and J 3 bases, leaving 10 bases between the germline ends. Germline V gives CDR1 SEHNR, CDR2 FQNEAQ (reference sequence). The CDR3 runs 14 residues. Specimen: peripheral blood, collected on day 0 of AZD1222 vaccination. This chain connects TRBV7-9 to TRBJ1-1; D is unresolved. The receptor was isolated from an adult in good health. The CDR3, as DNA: TGTGCCAGCAGCTTACTGGGCGGGGACACTGAAGCTTTCTTT. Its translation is CASSLLGGDTEAFF.